These T cell receptor beta chains were read from a single sample in a study of T cell responses to AZD1222 COVID-19 vaccine. The table came from immunoSEQ multiplex PCR; TCRdb's copy has only in-frame clones and leaves some out. The repertoire has 180,000 or so clones, approximately 90% of them found once; the top ten carry 1.3%. Specimen: peripheral blood, collected 28 days after the second AZD1222 dose. These receptors originate from an adult who received the AZD1222 COVID-19 vaccine. The CDR3 runs from the conserved cysteine through the conserved F or W. The D gene is left open where the match is weak. The size of a clone is reported for some rows only, either as once, few or many, or as a class for expanded clones.

TRBJ2-7,14,.,TRBV5-5,.,CASSLEYVSYEQYF,TGTGCCAGCAGCTTAGAGTATGTCTCCTACGAGCAGTACTTC
TRBJ1-2,13,.,TRBV27,.,CASSLQGNYGYTF,TGTGCCAGCAGTTTACAGGGGAACTATGGCTACACCTTC
TRBJ2-1,12,.,TRBV18,.,CASSPKGNEQFF,TGTGCCAGCTCACCAAAAGGCAATGAGCAGTTCTTC
TRBJ1-6,14,once,TRBV5-6,.,CASSLRLDNSPLHF,TGTGCCAGCAGCTTGCGACTGGATAATTCACCCCTCCACTTT
TRBJ1-1,12,.,TRBV12-3/TRBV12-4,.,CASSRDMVRAFF,TGTGCCAGCAGCCGGGACATGGTTAGAGCTTTCTTT
TRBJ1-3,15,.,TRBV6-5,.,CASSSPGFAGNTIYF,TGTGCCAGCAGTTCCCCCGGGTTTGCTGGAAACACCATATATTTT
TRBJ1-2,16,once,TRBV13,TRBD1,CASSLSGQGVRYGYTF,TGTGCCAGCAGCTTATCCGGACAGGGGGTTAGGTATGGCTACACCTTC
TRBJ2-1,15,.,TRBV9,TRBD2,CASSVGLAAGNEQFF,TGTGCCAGCAGCGTAGGGCTAGCGGCGGGGAATGAGCAGTTCTTC
TRBJ2-3,14,.,TRBV5-1,.,CASSLGDSTDTQYF,TGCGCCAGCAGCTTGGGGGACTCCACAGATACGCAGTATTTT
TRBJ2-3,14,.,TRBV6-1,.,CASSEARVTDTQYF,TGTGCCAGCAGTGAAGCGCGAGTCACAGATACGCAGTATTTT
TRBJ1-2,13,.,TRBV25-1,.,CASSESQGDGYTF,TGTGCCAGCAGTGAATCCCAGGGAGATGGCTACACCTTC
TRBJ2-7,16,.,TRBV11-2,.,CASSALRGRGHYEQYF,TGTGCCAGCAGCGCCCTCCGGGGGCGCGGACACTACGAGCAGTACTTC
TRBJ1-3,18,.,TRBV2,TRBD1,CASRHGQGKALRGNTIYF,TGTGCCAGCAGACACGGACAGGGGAAAGCGCTTAGGGGAAACACCATATATTTT
TRBJ2-1,16,.,TRBV7-8,TRBD1,CASSLLQGRSYNEQFF,TGTGCCAGCAGCCTCCTACAGGGGAGATCCTACAATGAGCAGTTCTTC
TRBJ1-1,14,.,TRBV11-3,TRBD1,CASSSQGENTEAFF,TGTGCCAGCAGCTCCCAGGGGGAGAACACTGAAGCTTTCTTT
TRBJ1-2,14,.,TRBV7-3,TRBD1,CASSPGTAGYGYTF,TGTGCCAGCAGCCCCGGGACAGCTGGCTATGGCTACACCTTC